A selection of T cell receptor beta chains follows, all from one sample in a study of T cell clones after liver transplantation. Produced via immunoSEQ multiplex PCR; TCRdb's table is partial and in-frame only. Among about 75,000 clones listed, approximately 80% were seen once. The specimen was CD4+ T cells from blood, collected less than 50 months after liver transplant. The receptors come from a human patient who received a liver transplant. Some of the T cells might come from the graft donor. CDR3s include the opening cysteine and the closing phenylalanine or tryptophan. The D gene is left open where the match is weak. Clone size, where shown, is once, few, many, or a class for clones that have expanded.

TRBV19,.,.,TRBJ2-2,TGTGCCAGTAGTATGCTGTTAGCGACAGCCACCGGGGAGCTGTTTTTT,CASSMLLATATGELFF
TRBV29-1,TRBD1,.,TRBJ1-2,TGCAGCGTCGGACAGGGAACCGGCTACACCTTC,CSVGQGTGYTF
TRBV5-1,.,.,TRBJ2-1,TGCGCCAGCAGCTTGACAGGGTCCTACAATGAGCAGTTCTTC,CASSLTGSYNEQFF
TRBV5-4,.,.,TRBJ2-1,TGTGCCAGCAGCTTCAGTCAGAGCTCCTACAATGAGCAGTTCTTC,CASSFSQSSYNEQFF
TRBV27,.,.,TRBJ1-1,TGTGCCAGCAGCAAACAGGGGAACACTGAAGCTTTCTTT,CASSKQGNTEAFF
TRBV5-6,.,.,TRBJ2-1,TGTGCCAGCAGCTTGATAGGAGTTCGGAGTGGGTCCTACAATGAGCAGTTCTTC,CASSLIGVRSGSYNEQFF
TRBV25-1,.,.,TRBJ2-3,TGTGCCAGCAGGGGGGCTGTTACGCAGTATTTT,CASRGAVTQYF
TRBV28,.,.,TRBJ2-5,TGTGCCAGCAGGTTGACAGATAAAGGGACCCAGTACTTC,CASRLTDKGTQYF
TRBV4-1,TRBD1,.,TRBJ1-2,TGCGCCAGCAGCTCCCGGGACAGGGGTGTTTACTATGGCTACACCTTC,CASSSRDRGVYYGYTF
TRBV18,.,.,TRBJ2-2,TGTGCCAGCTCACCGTCAAACACCGGGGAGCTGTTTTTT,CASSPSNTGELFF
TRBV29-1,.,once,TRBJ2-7,TGCAGCGTTCCTGTGCCCTTCTCGGGCGAGCAGTACTTC,CSVPVPFSGEQYF
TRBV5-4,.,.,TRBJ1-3,TGTGCCAGCAGCCTTGACAGATACTCTGGAAACACCATATATTTT,CASSLDRYSGNTIYF
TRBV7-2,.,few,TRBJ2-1,TGTGCCAGCAGGGCGGGACACAGTGAGCAGTTCTTC,CASRAGHSEQFF
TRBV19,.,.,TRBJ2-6,TGTGCCAGTAGTACCCCCATGAGGAACTCGGCCAACGTCCTGACTTTC,CASSTPMRNSANVLTF
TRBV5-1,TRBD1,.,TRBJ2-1,TGCGCCAGCCGTACCACGGACAGGGGTGGCTACAATGAGCAGTTCTTC,CASRTTDRGGYNEQFF
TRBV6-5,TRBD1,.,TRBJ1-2,TGTGCCAGCAGTTACTCCCTGACCGGGACAGCCTATGGCTACACCTTC,CASSYSLTGTAYGYTF
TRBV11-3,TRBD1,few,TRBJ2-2,TGTGCCAGCAGCACCAACAGGGGCTTTAACACCGGGGAGCTGTTTTTT,CASSTNRGFNTGELFF